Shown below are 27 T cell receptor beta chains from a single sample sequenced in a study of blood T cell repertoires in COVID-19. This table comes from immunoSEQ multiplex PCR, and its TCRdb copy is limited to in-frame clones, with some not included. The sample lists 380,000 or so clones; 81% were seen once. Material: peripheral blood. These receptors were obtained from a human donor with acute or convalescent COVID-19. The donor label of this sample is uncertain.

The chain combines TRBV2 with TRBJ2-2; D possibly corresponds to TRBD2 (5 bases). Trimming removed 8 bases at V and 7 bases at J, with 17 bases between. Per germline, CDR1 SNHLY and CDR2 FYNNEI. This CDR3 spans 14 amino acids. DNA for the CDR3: TGTGCCAGCCGGCGGGCGCTTCTAAACGGGGAGCTGTTTTTT. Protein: CASRRALLNGELFF.

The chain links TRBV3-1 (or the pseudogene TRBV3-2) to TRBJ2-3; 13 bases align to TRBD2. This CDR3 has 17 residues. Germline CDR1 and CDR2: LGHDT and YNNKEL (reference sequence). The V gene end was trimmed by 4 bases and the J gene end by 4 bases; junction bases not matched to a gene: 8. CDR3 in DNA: TGTGCCAGCAGCCTTACTAGCGGGGGGGCTTGGGCAGATACGCAGTATTTT. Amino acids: CASSLTSGGAWADTQYF.

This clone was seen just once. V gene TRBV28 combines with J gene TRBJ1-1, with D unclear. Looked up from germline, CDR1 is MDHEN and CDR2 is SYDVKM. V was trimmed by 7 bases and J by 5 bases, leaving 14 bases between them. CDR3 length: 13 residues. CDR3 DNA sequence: TGTGCCAGCACCCCCGGATCCGGGACTGAAGCTTTCTTT. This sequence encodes CASTPGSGTEAFF.

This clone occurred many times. The CDR3, as DNA: TGTGCCTGGAGCCCCCCAGCGGGGGGTGCAGAGACCCAGTACTTC. It specifies CAWSPPAGGAETQYF. The rearrangement joins TRBV30 to TRBJ2-5, with 9 nucleotides matching TRBD2. V was clipped by 3 bases and J by 4 bases; unmatched bases: 9. Germline lookup yields CDR1 GTSNPN and CDR2 SVGIG (reference sequence). CDR3 length: 15 residues.

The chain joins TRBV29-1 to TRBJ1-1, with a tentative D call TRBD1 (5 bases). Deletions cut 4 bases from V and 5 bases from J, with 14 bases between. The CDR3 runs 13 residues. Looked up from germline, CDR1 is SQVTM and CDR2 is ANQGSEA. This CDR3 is CSVVRGFTTEAFF. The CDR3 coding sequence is TGCAGCGTTGTAAGGGGCTTTACGACTGAAGCTTTCTTT.

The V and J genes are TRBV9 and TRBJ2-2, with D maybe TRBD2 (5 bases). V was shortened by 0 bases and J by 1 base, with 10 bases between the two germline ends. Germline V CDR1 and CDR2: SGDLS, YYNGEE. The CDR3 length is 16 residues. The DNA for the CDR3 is TGTGCCAGCAGCGTAGGTTTAAGCGGGAACACCGGGGAGCTGTTTTTT. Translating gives CASSVGLSGNTGELFF.

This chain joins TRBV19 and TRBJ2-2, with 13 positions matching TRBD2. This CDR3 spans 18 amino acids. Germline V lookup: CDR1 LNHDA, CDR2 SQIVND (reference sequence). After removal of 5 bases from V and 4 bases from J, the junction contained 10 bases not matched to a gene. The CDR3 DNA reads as TGTGCCAGTAGTGAACGCGCCGGGACTAGCGGGGCCACCGGGGAGCTGTTTTTT. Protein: CASSERAGTSGATGELFF.

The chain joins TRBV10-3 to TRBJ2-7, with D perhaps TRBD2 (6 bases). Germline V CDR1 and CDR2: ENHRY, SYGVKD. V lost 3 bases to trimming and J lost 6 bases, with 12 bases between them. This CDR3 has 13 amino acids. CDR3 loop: CAISDSVGGEQYF. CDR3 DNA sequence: TGTGCCATCAGTGACTCGGTCGGGGGCGAGCAGTACTTC.

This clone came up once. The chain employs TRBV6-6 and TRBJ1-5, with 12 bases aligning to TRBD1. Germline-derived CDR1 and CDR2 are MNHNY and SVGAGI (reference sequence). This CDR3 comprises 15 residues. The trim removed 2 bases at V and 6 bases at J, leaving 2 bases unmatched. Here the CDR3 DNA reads TGTGCCAGCAGTTACGGGACAGGGGGCGGTCAGCCCCAGCATTTT. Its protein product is CASSYGTGGGQPQHF.

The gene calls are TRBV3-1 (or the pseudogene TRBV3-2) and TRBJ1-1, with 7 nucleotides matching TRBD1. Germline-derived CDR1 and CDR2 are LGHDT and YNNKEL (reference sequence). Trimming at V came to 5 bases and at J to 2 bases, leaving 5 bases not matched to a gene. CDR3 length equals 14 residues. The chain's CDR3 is CASSSRDSNTEAFF. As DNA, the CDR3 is TGTGCCAGCAGCTCCCGGGACAGTAACACTGAAGCTTTCTTT.

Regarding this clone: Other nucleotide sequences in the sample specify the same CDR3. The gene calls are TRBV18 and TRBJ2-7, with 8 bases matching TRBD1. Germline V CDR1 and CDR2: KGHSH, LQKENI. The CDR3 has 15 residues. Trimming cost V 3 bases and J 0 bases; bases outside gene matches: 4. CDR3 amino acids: CASSPRQGNSYEQYF. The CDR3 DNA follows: TGTGCCAGCTCACCGAGACAGGGGAACTCCTACGAGCAGTACTTC.

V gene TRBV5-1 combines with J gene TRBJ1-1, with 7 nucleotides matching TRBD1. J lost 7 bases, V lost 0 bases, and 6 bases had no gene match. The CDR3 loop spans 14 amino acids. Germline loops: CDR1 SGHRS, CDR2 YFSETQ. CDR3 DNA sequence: TGCGCCAGCAGCTTGGGCCGGACAGGAAATGAAGCTTTCTTT. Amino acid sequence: CASSLGRTGNEAFF.

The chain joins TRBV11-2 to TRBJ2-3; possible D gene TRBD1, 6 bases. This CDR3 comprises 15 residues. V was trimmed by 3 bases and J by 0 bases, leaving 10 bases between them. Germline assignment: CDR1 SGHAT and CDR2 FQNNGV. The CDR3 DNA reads TGTGCCAGCAGCTTGGACAGCCTTAGCACAGATACGCAGTATTTT. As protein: CASSLDSLSTDTQYF.

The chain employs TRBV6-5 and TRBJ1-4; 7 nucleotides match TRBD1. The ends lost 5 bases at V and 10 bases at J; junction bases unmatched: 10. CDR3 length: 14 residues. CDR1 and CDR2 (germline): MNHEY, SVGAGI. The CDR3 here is CASSPRTGEGKLFF. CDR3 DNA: TGTGCCAGCAGTCCACGGACAGGCGAAGGAAAACTGTTTTTT.

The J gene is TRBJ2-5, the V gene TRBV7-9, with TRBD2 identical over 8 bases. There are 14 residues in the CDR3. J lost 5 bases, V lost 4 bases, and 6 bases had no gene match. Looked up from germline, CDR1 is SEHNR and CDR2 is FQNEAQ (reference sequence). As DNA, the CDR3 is TGTGCCAGCAGCTCACTAGCGGTCGGGGAGACCCAGTACTTC. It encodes CASSSLAVGETQYF. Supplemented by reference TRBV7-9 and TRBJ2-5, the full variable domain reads DTGVSQNPRHKITKRGQNVTFRCDPISEHNRLYWYRQTLGQGPEFLTYFQNEAQLEKSRLLSDRFSAERPKGSFSTLEIQRTEQGDSAMYLCASSSLAVGETQYFGPGTRLLVL.

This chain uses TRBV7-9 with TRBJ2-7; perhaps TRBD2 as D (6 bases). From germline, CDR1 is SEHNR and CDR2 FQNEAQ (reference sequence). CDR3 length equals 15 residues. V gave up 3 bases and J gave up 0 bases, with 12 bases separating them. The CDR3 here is CASSFHVRGSYEQYF. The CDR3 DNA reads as TGTGCCAGCAGCTTTCATGTGCGGGGCTCCTACGAGCAGTACTTC.

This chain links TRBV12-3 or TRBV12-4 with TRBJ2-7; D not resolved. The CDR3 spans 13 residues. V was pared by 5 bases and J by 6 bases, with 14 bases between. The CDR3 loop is CASSLSVTAEQYF. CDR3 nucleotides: TGTGCCAGCAGTCTATCCGTAACAGCCGAGCAGTACTTC.

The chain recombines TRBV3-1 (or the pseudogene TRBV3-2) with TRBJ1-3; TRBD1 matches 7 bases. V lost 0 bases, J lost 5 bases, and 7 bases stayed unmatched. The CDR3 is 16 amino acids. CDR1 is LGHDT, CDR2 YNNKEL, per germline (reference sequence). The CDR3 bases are TGTGCCAGCAGCCAAGATGTGGGGACAGCACGAAACACCATATATTTT. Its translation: CASSQDVGTARNTIYF.

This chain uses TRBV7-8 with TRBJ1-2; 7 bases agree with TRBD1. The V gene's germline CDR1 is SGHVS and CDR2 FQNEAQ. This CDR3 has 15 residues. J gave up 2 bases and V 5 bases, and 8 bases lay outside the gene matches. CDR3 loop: CASSPRVGQNYGYTF. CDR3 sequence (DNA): TGTGCCAGCAGCCCACGCGTGGGACAGAACTATGGCTACACCTTC.

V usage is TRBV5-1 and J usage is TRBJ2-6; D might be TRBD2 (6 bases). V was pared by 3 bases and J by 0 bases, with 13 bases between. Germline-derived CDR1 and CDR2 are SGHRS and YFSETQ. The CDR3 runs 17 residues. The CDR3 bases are TGCGCCAGCAGCTCTTGGAGGGGAAACTCTGGGGCCAACGTCCTGACTTTC. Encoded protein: CASSSWRGNSGANVLTF.

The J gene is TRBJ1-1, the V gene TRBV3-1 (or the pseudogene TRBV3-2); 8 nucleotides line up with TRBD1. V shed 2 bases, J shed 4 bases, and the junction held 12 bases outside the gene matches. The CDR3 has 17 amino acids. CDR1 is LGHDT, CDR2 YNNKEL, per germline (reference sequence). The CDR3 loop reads CASSQPQGAWGFTEAFF. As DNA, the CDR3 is TGTGCCAGCAGCCAACCCCAGGGGGCATGGGGTTTCACTGAAGCTTTCTTT.

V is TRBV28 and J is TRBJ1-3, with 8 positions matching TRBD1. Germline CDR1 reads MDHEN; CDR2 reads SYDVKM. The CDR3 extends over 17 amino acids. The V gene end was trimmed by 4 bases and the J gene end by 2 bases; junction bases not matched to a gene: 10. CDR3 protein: CASSSLRRTGTGNTIYF. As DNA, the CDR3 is TGTGCCAGCAGTTCCCTCCGGAGGACAGGGACTGGAAACACCATATATTTT. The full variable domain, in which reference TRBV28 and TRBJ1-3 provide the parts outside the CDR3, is DVKVTQSSRYLVKRTGEKVFLECVQDMDHENMFWYRQDPGLGLRLIYFSYDVKMKEKGDIPEGYSVSREKKERFSLILESASTNQTSMYLCASSSLRRTGTGNTIYFGEGSWLTVV.

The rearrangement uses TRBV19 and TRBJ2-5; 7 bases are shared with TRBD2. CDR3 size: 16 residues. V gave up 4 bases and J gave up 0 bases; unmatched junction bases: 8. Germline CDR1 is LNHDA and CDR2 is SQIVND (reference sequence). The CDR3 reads CASSTRWGGYQETQYF. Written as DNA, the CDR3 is TGTGCCAGTAGTACCAGGTGGGGGGGATACCAAGAGACCCAGTACTTC.

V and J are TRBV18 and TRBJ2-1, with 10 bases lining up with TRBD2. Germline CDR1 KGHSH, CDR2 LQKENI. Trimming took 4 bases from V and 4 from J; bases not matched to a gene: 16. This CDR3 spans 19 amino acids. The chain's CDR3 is CASSRLESAGLAEYNEQFF. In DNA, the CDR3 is TGTGCCAGCTCACGGTTAGAGAGTGCAGGACTAGCGGAATACAATGAGCAGTTCTTC. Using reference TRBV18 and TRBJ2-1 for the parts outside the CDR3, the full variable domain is NAGVMQNPRHLVRRRGQEARLRCSPMKGHSHVYWYRQLPEEGLKFMVYLQKENIIDESGMPKERFSAEFPKEGPSILRIQQVVRGDSAAYFCASSRLESAGLAEYNEQFFGPGTRLTVL.

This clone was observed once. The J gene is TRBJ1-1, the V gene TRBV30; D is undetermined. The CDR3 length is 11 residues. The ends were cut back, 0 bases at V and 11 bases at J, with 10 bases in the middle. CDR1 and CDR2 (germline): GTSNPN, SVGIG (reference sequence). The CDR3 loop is CAWSVIEQAFF. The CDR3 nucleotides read TGTGCCTGGAGTGTCATTGAACAGGCTTTCTTT.

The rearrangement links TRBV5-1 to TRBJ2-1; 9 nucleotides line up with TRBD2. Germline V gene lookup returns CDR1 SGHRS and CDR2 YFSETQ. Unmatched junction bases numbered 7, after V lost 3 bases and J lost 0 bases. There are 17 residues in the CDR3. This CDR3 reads CASSYSSGDSSYNEQFF. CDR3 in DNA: TGCGCCAGCAGCTATTCTAGCGGGGATAGCTCCTACAATGAGCAGTTCTTC.

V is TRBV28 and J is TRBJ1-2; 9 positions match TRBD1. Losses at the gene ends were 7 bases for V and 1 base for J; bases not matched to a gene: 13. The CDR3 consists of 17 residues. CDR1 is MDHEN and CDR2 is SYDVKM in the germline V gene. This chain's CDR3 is CASTIPPGQGLNYGYTF. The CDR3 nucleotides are TGTGCCAGCACCATCCCCCCGGGACAGGGCCTTAACTATGGCTACACCTTC.